One and the same sample provided the 10 T cell receptor beta chains below, sequenced in a study of preoperative IRX-2 immunotherapy in early breast cancer. Here immunoSEQ multiplex PCR was the method, and the copy in TCRdb shows in-frame clones only, minus some. The sample has approximately 98,000 clones, 86% seen once; the top ten hold about 2%. Indicated treatment: preoperative locoregional IRX-2 cytokine immunotherapy. The material sequenced was tumor tissue, taken after IRX-2 immunotherapy. The receptors stem from a human donor with breast cancer.

The chain combines TRBV15 with TRBJ2-7; D remains unclear. Trimming left V 6 bases short and J 4 bases short, with 16 bases between. This CDR3 comprises 14 residues. The germline gives CDR1 LNHNV, CDR2 YYDKDF (reference sequence). This CDR3 reads CATSAGPAFYEQYF. CDR3 sequence (DNA): TGTGCCACCAGTGCCGGGCCTGCTTTTTACGAGCAGTACTTC.

This sequence joins TRBV30 and TRBJ1-3, with 9 bases fitting TRBD1. Trimming cost V 1 base and J 4 bases; bases outside gene matches: 5. The CDR3 is made up of 15 amino acids. Germline V gives CDR1 GTSNPN, CDR2 SVGIG (reference sequence). CDR3 coding DNA: TGTGCCTGGAGTGCCCGGGACAGGGTCGGAAACACCATATATTTT. Translated: CAWSARDRVGNTIYF.

The chain couples TRBV29-1 to TRBJ2-2; possibly TRBD2 for D (7 bases). V was pared by 4 bases and J by 5 bases, with 11 bases between. Looked up from germline, CDR1 is SQVTM and CDR2 is ANQGSEA. The CDR3 covers 13 residues. The CDR3 loop is CSVVRGGTGELFF. In DNA form, the CDR3 reads TGCAGCGTTGTCAGGGGAGGGACCGGGGAGCTGTTTTTT.

The chain uses TRBV5-1 and TRBJ2-2; 9 bases map to TRBD1. Germline V gene lookup returns CDR1 SGHRS and CDR2 YFSETQ. This CDR3 is built from 15 residues. Losses at the gene ends were 4 bases for V and 1 base for J; bases not matched to a gene: 2. The CDR3 nucleotides are TGCGCCAGCAGCACAGGGGGCTGGAACACCGGGGAGCTGTTTTTT. Translated: CASSTGGWNTGELFF.

The J gene is TRBJ1-1, the V gene TRBV30; no definite D call. With 4 bases removed from V and 11 bases from J, the gap between germline ends came to 17 bases. The CDR3 has 12 amino acids. CDR1 GTSNPN and CDR2 SVGIG come from the germline V gene (reference sequence). The CDR3 here is CAWIQGKESAFF. CDR3 coding DNA: TGTGCCTGGATCCAAGGGAAGGAGTCGGCTTTCTTT.

This chain uses TRBV28 with TRBJ2-7; the D is unclear. The germline CDR1 and CDR2 sequences are MDHEN and SYDVKM. V was pared by 8 bases and J by 1 base, with 18 bases between. The CDR3 loop spans 15 amino acids. The CDR3 region has the DNA TGTGCCAGCTCCGGCCAGGAAAGGGCATCCTACGAGCAGTACTTC. Amino acids: CASSGQERASYEQYF.

The chain joins TRBV18 to TRBJ2-1; 9 bases agree with TRBD2. This CDR3 has 16 residues. Germline loops: CDR1 KGHSH, CDR2 LQKENI. After removal of 2 bases from V and 6 bases from J, the junction contained 8 bases not matched to a gene. CDR3 in DNA: TGTGCCAGCTCACCATCTGGGGCGGGAGGGACCAATGAGCAGTTCTTC. It specifies CASSPSGAGGTNEQFF.

This clone has only one observation. CDR3 coding DNA: TGTGCCAGTAGTATTCCGGGGGCTGGGGATACTGAAGCTTTCTTT. This gives the protein CASSIPGAGDTEAFF. The V call is TRBV19, the J call TRBJ1-1; D perhaps matches TRBD1 (6 bases). V was clipped by 3 bases and J by 5 bases, with 16 bases between them. The CDR3 extends over 15 amino acids. From germline, CDR1 is LNHDA and CDR2 SQIVND (reference sequence).

This clone was seen a single time. The chain uses TRBV9 and TRBJ1-4; the match to TRBD1 covers 7 bases. V shed 7 bases and J 3 bases; nucleotides not matched to a gene: 3. Germline V lookup: CDR1 SGDLS, CDR2 YYNGEE. The CDR3 is 13 residues long. CDR3 region: CASRGTANEKLFF. CDR3 in DNA: TGTGCCAGCCGCGGGACAGCTAATGAAAAACTGTTTTTT.

This rearrangement joins TRBV23-1 to TRBJ1-1; no definite D call. TRBV23-1 is an ORF, with its function uncertain. With 7 bases removed from V and 2 bases from J, the gap between germline ends came to 11 bases. The CDR3 extends over 13 amino acids. CDR3 DNA sequence: TGCGCCAGCACGGGGTCGGGCAACACTGAAGCTTTCTTT. Protein: CASTGSGNTEAFF.